Presented here are 18 T cell receptor beta chains from one specimen sequenced in a study of T cell responses to AZD1222 COVID-19 vaccine. Generated by immunoSEQ multiplex PCR, the TCRdb table keeps only in-frame clones and is missing some. The sample consists of some 99,000 clones, around 93% of them appearing once. The sequencing here drew on peripheral blood, taken on day 0 of AZD1222 vaccination. The receptor source for this set is an adult in good health.

Only one count was recorded for this clone. The chain carries TRBV30 and TRBJ1-2; 7 bases agree with TRBD1. This CDR3 has 13 amino acids. The J segment lost 6 bases and the V segment lost 2 bases, leaving 6 bases of the junction unmatched. Germline V CDR1 and CDR2: GTSNPN, SVGIG (reference sequence). This chain's CDR3 is CAWSLKGADGYTF. The DNA of the CDR3 is TGTGCCTGGAGTTTAAAGGGGGCAGATGGCTACACCTTC.

The CDR3 loop is CAVCGYTEAFF. CDR3 DNA: TGCGCCGTGTGTGGATACACTGAAGCTTTCTTT. J is TRBJ1-1 and V is TRBV10-1; unclear D gene. Trimming removed 11 bases from V and 3 bases from J, with 10 bases in between. Germline values: CDR1 WNHNN, CDR2 SYGVQD (reference sequence). The CDR3 sequence is 11 residues long.

This sequence joins TRBV18 and TRBJ2-7; a weak D match, TRBD1 (6 bases). Trimming shortened V by 1 base and J by 2 bases, and 12 bases separated the two germline ends. The germline V gene encodes CDR1 KGHSH and CDR2 LQKENI. This CDR3 region has 15 residues. DNA of the CDR3: TGTGCCAGCTCACCACAGGACAGTCAGGCCTACGAGCAGTACTTC. Amino acid sequence: CASSPQDSQAYEQYF.

The DNA for the CDR3 is TGTGCCAGCAGTGTTGAGGGACAGGGGGCTGGTTCACCCCTCCACTTT. Translating it yields CASSVEGQGAGSPLHF. This sequence joins TRBV6-1 and TRBJ1-6; 12 nucleotides align to TRBD1. V was pared by 4 bases and J by 9 bases, with 7 bases of the junction left unmatched. Germline V gives CDR1 MNHNS, CDR2 SASEGT. The CDR3 runs to 16 residues.

The gene calls are TRBV15 and TRBJ1-2; D is uncertain. This CDR3 is 14 amino acids long. The V end lost 0 bases, the J end lost 8 bases, and 13 bases lay between the germline ends. CDR1 and CDR2 from the germline V gene are LNHNV and YYDKDF (reference sequence). The CDR3 coding sequence is TGTGCCACCAGCAGAGATCTAGAAGATTGGGGCTACACCTTC. This encodes CATSRDLEDWGYTF.

The gene calls are TRBV18 and TRBJ1-1; possibly TRBD1 for D (6 bases). This CDR3 is built from 15 residues. Germline CDR1 reads KGHSH; CDR2 reads LQKENI. V was trimmed by 3 bases and J by 5 bases, leaving 16 bases between them. The CDR3: CASSPQGQWGTEAFF. As DNA, the CDR3 is TGTGCCAGCTCACCCCAGGGGCAGTGGGGAACTGAAGCTTTCTTT.

The chain combines TRBV5-6 with TRBJ2-7; D is undetermined. The CDR3 has 15 amino acids. Per germline, CDR1 SGHDT and CDR2 YYEEEE. V lost 2 bases to trimming and J lost 0 bases, with 12 bases between them. This CDR3 is CASSLRQLGSYEQYF. The DNA of the CDR3 is TGTGCCAGCAGCTTAAGGCAGCTAGGCTCCTACGAGCAGTACTTC.

This chain uses TRBV10-2 with TRBJ1-4, with D unresolved. Per the germline V gene, CDR1 is WSHSY and CDR2 is SAAADI. The CDR3 is 13 amino acids. Trimming took off 7 bases at V and 2 bases at J, with 8 bases between the two ends. The CDR3 DNA reads TGCGCCAGCAAACCGGGGACTAATGAAAAACTGTTTTTT. Its translation: CASKPGTNEKLFF.

The rearrangement joins TRBV25-1 to TRBJ2-6; D might be TRBD1 or TRBD2, each matching 5 bases. The V end was cut by 4 bases, the J end by 8 bases, with 12 bases between. Germline-derived CDR1 and CDR2 are MGHDK and SYGVNS. The CDR3 contains 14 residues. The CDR3, as DNA: TGTGCCAGCAGTGCAGGGTCCGGGACCAACGTCCTGACTTTC. Translating gives CASSAGSGTNVLTF.

V is TRBV6-5 and J is TRBJ1-5, with unresolved D. V was trimmed by 8 bases and J by 2 bases, leaving 16 bases between them. The CDR3 is 15 amino acids. Germline CDR1 MNHEY, CDR2 SVGAGI. The CDR3 spells CASEAGVVGNQPQHF. CDR3 nucleotide sequence: TGTGCCAGCGAGGCCGGGGTTGTGGGCAATCAGCCCCAGCATTTT.

V is TRBV7-2 and J is TRBJ2-7; D is unclear. Germline V gene data show CDR1 as SGHTA and CDR2 as FQGNSA. Trimming stripped 0 bases from V and 0 bases from J, with 12 bases between. The CDR3 loop spans 16 amino acids. As DNA, the CDR3 is TGTGCCAGCAGCTTAGCGGCGTCTTCCACCTCCTACGAGCAGTACTTC. Translating gives CASSLAASSTSYEQYF. The entire variable domain, with the rest obtained from reference TRBV7-2 and TRBJ2-7, is as follows: GAGVSQSPSNKVTEKGKDVELRCDPISGHTALYWYRQSLGQGLEFLIYFQGNSAPDKSGLPSDRFSAERTGGSVSTLTIQRTQQEDSAVYLCASSLAASSTSYEQYFGPGTRLTVT.

In this sample, this clone turned up once. Sequence at one end of the junction differs from germline and may be a read error. The chain couples TRBV20-1 to TRBJ1-2; TRBD1 agrees at 9 bases. Germline CDR1 is DFQATT and CDR2 is SNEGSKA (reference sequence). The CDR3 covers 11 residues. CDR3 sequence reads: CAQGALNGYTF. The CDR3 region has the DNA TGTGCACAGGGGGCTTTGAATGGCTACACCTTC.

The rearrangement links TRBV10-2 to TRBJ2-4, with a possible D match to TRBD2 (6 bases). The germline CDR1 and CDR2 sequences are WSHSY and SAAADI. Trimming shortened V by 7 bases and J by 5 bases, and 9 bases separated the two germline ends. The CDR3 length is 12 residues. This CDR3 is CASKLAENIQYF. Written as DNA, the CDR3 is TGCGCCAGCAAACTAGCAGAAAACATTCAGTACTTC.

This clone was recorded only once. The chain joins TRBV27 to TRBJ1-3, with D perhaps matching TRBD1 (5 bases). CDR1 and CDR2 from the germline V gene are MNHEY and SMNVEV (reference sequence). The CDR3 is 14 amino acids. Trimming pared 0 bases from V and 2 bases from J, leaving 5 bases between. CDR3 residues: CASSLSGAGNTIYF. Here the CDR3 DNA reads TGTGCCAGCAGTTTATCAGGGGCTGGAAACACCATATATTTT.

The V and J genes are TRBV11-2 and TRBJ2-1, with 11 bases lining up with TRBD2. The CDR3 totals 15 residues. Germline CDR1 SGHAT, CDR2 FQNNGV. Unmatched junction bases numbered 8, after V lost 6 bases and J lost 7 bases. The CDR3 loop is CASRILAGAGNEQFF. CDR3 sequence (DNA): TGTGCCAGCAGGATACTAGCGGGAGCCGGAAATGAGCAGTTCTTC.

V usage is TRBV6-5 and J usage is TRBJ2-1, with no clear D. The CDR3 length is 14 residues. The ends were cut back, 0 bases at V and 6 bases at J, with 9 bases in the middle. Germline V lookup: CDR1 MNHEY, CDR2 SVGAGI. Here the CDR3 DNA reads TGTGCCAGCAGTTACTCTAGGGCTGTCAATGAGCAGTTCTTC. Amino acids: CASSYSRAVNEQFF.

V and J are TRBV3-1 (or the pseudogene TRBV3-2) and TRBJ2-7; TRBD1 aligns across 11 bases. With V trimmed by 4 bases and J by 6 bases, 2 bases remained unmatched. This CDR3 comprises 13 residues. Germline lookup yields CDR1 LGHDT and CDR2 YNNKEL (reference sequence). Written as DNA, the CDR3 is TGTGCCAGCAGCCCGGGACAGGGGGGCGAGCAGTACTTC. Its translation is CASSPGQGGEQYF.

The chain uses TRBV6-5 and TRBJ2-1; 7 nucleotides line up with TRBD1. The trim removed 4 bases at V and 10 bases at J, leaving 4 bases unmatched. This CDR3 is built from 12 residues. In germline, CDR1 is MNHEY, CDR2 SVGAGI. The CDR3 here is CASSWDRREQFF. CDR3 bases: TGTGCCAGCAGTTGGGACAGACGCGAGCAGTTCTTC.